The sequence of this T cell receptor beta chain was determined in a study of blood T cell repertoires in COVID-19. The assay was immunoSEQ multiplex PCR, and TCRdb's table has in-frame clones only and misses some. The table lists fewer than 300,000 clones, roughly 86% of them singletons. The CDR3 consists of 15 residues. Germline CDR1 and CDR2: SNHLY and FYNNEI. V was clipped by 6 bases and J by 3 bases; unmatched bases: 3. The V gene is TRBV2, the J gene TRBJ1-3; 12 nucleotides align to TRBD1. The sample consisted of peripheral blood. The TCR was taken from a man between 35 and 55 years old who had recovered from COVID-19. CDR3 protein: CASRGQGALGNTIYF. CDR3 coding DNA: TGTGCCAGCAGGGGACAGGGGGCGCTTGGAAACACCATATATTTT. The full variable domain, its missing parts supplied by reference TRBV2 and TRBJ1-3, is EPEVTQTPSHQVTQMGQEVILRCVPISNHLYFYWYRQILGQKVEFLVSFYNNEISEKSEIFDDQFSVERPDGSNFTLKIRSTKLEDSAMYFCASRGQGALGNTIYFGEGSWLTVV.